The 21 T cell receptor beta chains in this list originate from one sample, sequenced in a study of cytomegalovirus exposure and HLA in healthy donors. The PCR was carried out with 60 Vbeta primers and 13 Jbeta primers. Profiling relied on immunoSEQ multiplex PCR, and the TCRdb table lists in-frame clones only, not all of them. The sample holds 90,000 to 120,000 clones, 70% to 85% seen once. Material: PBMCs. All receptors derive from a male donor in good health and CMV-seronegative.

The rearrangement uses TRBV6-1 and TRBJ2-7, with D possibly matching TRBD1 (6 bases). This CDR3 has 12 residues. CDR1 and CDR2 (germline): MNHNS, SASEGT. V dropped 6 bases and J dropped 3 bases, with 9 bases sitting between them. The CDR3 region has the DNA TGTGCCAGCAGGGTGGACAGCTACGAGCAGTACTTC. This encodes CASRVDSYEQYF.

The chain has TRBV6-5 and TRBJ2-4, with 7 bases identical to TRBD1. This CDR3 region has 15 residues. With 4 bases clipped from V and 6 bases from J, the junction kept 9 bases outside the gene matches. Germline V lookup: CDR1 MNHEY, CDR2 SVGAGI. CDR3 coding DNA: TGTGCCAGCAGTTCCACCGGGACAGTAAGAAACATTCAGTACTTC. The encoded protein is CASSSTGTVRNIQYF.

The chain has TRBV6-1 and TRBJ2-5; 9 bases are shared with TRBD2. Per the germline V gene, CDR1 is MNHNS and CDR2 is SASEGT. The length of the CDR3 is 16 residues. V dropped 1 base and J dropped 5; count of bases not matched to a gene: 8. The DNA for the CDR3 is TGTGCCAGCAGTGAAGGTCAGCTAGCGGGAAAGGAGACCCAGTACTTC. Protein product: CASSEGQLAGKETQYF.

This chain links TRBV5-1 with TRBJ2-1; the match to TRBD2 covers 7 bases. Germline CDR1 and CDR2: SGHRS and YFSETQ. The CDR3 extends over 16 amino acids. Trimming took 4 bases from V and 8 from J; bases not matched to a gene: 15. The CDR3 loop is CASSPLLASRGDEQFF. The CDR3 DNA reads TGCGCCAGCAGCCCCCTACTAGCGAGCCGAGGGGATGAGCAGTTCTTC.

The J gene is TRBJ2-7, the V gene TRBV28, with 9 bases lining up with TRBD1. The CDR3 is made up of 16 amino acids. Germline V gives CDR1 MDHEN, CDR2 SYDVKM. J was trimmed by 4 bases and V by 3 bases; bases with no gene match: 10. The CDR3 sequence is CASSLAPGQGSYEQYF. The DNA for the CDR3 is TGTGCCAGCAGTTTGGCTCCGGGACAGGGTTCTTACGAGCAGTACTTC.

The gene calls are TRBV30 and TRBJ2-1, with 14 bases lining up with TRBD2. V gave up 3 bases and J gave up 0 bases; unmatched junction bases: 7. The CDR3 is 18 amino acids. Germline values: CDR1 GTSNPN, CDR2 SVGIG (reference sequence). CDR3: CAWSSGLAGVLSYNEQFF. CDR3 bases: TGTGCCTGGAGCTCGGGACTAGCGGGAGTCCTCTCCTACAATGAGCAGTTCTTC. Full variable domain (remainder filled in from reference TRBV30 and TRBJ2-1): SQTIHQWPATLVQPVGSPLSLECTVEGTSNPNLYWYRQAAGRGLQLLFYSVGIGQISSEVPQNLSASRPQDRQFILSSKKLLLSDSGFYLCAWSSGLAGVLSYNEQFFGPGTRLTVL.

The CDR3: CASSRYRQGRETGELFF. The CDR3 bases are TGTGCCAGCAGCCGATATCGACAGGGGAGAGAAACCGGGGAGCTGTTTTTT. The chain carries TRBV14 and TRBJ2-2, with 8 bases fitting TRBD1. CDR1 and CDR2 (germline): SGHDN, FVKESK. The CDR3 is made up of 17 amino acids. V trimming: 4 bases; J trimming: 5 bases; junction bases outside the gene matches: 12. The entire variable domain, with the rest obtained from reference TRBV14 and TRBJ2-2, is as follows: EAGVTQFPSHSVIEKGQTVTLRCDPISGHDNLYWYRRVMGKEIKFLLHFVKESKQDESGMPNNRFLAERTGGTYSTLKVQPAELEDSGVYFCASSRYRQGRETGELFFGEGSRLTVL.

This clone appeared a few times. This chain connects TRBV7-9 to TRBJ2-1, with D uncertain. Germline values: CDR1 SEHNR, CDR2 FQNEAQ (reference sequence). There are 12 residues in the CDR3. With 0 bases removed from V and 8 bases from J, the gap between germline ends came to 5 bases. The CDR3 DNA reads TGTGCCAGCAGCTTAGCTTTATATGAGCAGTTCTTC. Protein product: CASSLALYEQFF. The variable domain in full, with the rest retrieved from reference TRBV7-9 and TRBJ2-1, is DTGVSQNPRHKITKRGQNVTFRCDPISEHNRLYWYRQTLGQGPEFLTYFQNEAQLEKSRLLSDRFSAERPKGSFSTLEIQRTEQGDSAMYLCASSLALYEQFFGPGTRLTVL.

The V and J genes are TRBV29-1 and TRBJ1-2; D not certain. V lost 7 bases and J 2 bases, leaving 11 bases between the germline ends. Per the germline V gene, CDR1 is SQVTM and CDR2 is ANQGSEA. The CDR3 totals 12 residues. CDR3 sequence reads: CSASGSNYGYTF. In DNA form, the CDR3 reads TGCAGCGCCTCAGGCAGCAACTATGGCTACACCTTC.

This chain uses TRBV6-5 with TRBJ1-2, with D maybe TRBD1 (6 bases). V lost 6 bases, J lost 0 bases, and 8 bases lay in between. Germline loops: CDR1 MNHEY, CDR2 SVGAGI. The CDR3 runs to 13 residues. The CDR3 sequence: CASRDRANYGYTF. CDR3 in DNA: TGTGCCAGCAGGGACAGAGCTAACTATGGCTACACCTTC.

The V gene is TRBV6-5, the J gene TRBJ2-7; the match to TRBD1 covers 7 bases. The CDR3 is made up of 15 amino acids. V lost 2 bases and J lost 3; bases outside the gene matches: 7. The germline V gene encodes CDR1 MNHEY and CDR2 SVGAGI. The CDR3 bases are TGTGCCAGCAGTTACGGCCAAACAGGGGACTACGAGCAGTACTTC. Translating gives CASSYGQTGDYEQYF.

This CDR3 reads CASSVPSGIPNEQFF. The CDR3, as DNA: TGTGCCAGCAGCGTCCCTAGCGGGATTCCCAATGAGCAGTTCTTC. The genes are TRBV9 and TRBJ2-1; 9 nucleotides agree with TRBD2. The CDR3 runs 15 residues. Germline V CDR1 and CDR2: SGDLS, YYNGEE. The junction had 6 bases not matched to a gene; V was cut back by 2 bases and J by 6 bases.

This sequence joins TRBV7-3 and TRBJ2-1, with a tentative D call TRBD2 (5 bases). Deletions cut 5 bases from V and 8 bases from J, with 13 bases between. CDR3 size: 13 residues. CDR1 is SGHTA, CDR2 FQGTGA, per germline. The CDR3 loop is CASSHGGLYEQFF. The CDR3 DNA reads as TGTGCCAGCAGCCACGGCGGGCTTTATGAGCAGTTCTTC.

The V gene is TRBV6-1, the J gene TRBJ1-2; TRBD1 might be the D (6 bases). The CDR3 has 14 amino acids. The V gene's germline CDR1 is MNHNS and CDR2 SASEGT. Deletions cut 6 bases from V and 4 bases from J, with 15 bases between. This CDR3 reads CASSPGGGSYGYTF. The DNA of the CDR3 is TGTGCCAGCAGCCCCGGGGGGGGCAGCTATGGCTACACCTTC.

Note on this clone: The junction does not match germline at one end; this may be a read error. The chain uses TRBV7-9 and TRBJ2-1; D gene unclear. Per germline, CDR1 SEHNR and CDR2 FQNEAQ (reference sequence). The length of the CDR3 is 12 residues. The CDR3 coding sequence is TGTGCCAGCAGCTTAGGTCCCCAAAGACGGGTCTTC. Its protein product is CASSLGPQRRVF.

This CDR3 is CASMRGLNTEAFF. The CDR3 DNA follows: TGCGCCAGCATGCGCGGACTCAACACTGAAGCTTTCTTT. V and J are TRBV5-1 and TRBJ1-1; D ambiguous. The germline V gene has CDR1 SGHRS and CDR2 YFSETQ. Trimming shortened V by 6 bases and J by 2 bases, and 11 bases separated the two germline ends. The CDR3 totals 13 residues.

The V and J genes are TRBV19 and TRBJ2-5; D perhaps matches TRBD1 (5 bases). V lost 3 bases, J lost 1 base, and 9 bases lay in between. The length of the CDR3 is 14 residues. Germline-derived CDR1 and CDR2 are LNHDA and SQIVND (reference sequence). The DNA of the CDR3 is TGTGCCAGTAGTATGGGCAGGGTCCAAGAGACCCAGTACTTC. As protein: CASSMGRVQETQYF.

J is TRBJ2-7 and V is TRBV7-2; 10 bases match TRBD1. The CDR3 is 15 amino acids. Germline-derived CDR1 and CDR2 are SGHTA and FQGNSA. V was pared by 5 bases and J by 2 bases, with 6 bases of the junction left unmatched. The CDR3 DNA is TGTGCCAGCAGCCGGGGACAGGGGCCGGCCTACGAGCAGTACTTC. This gives the protein CASSRGQGPAYEQYF.

This clone turned up a few times. The V call is TRBV5-1, the J call TRBJ1-6, with 7 bases that match TRBD1. Per germline, CDR1 SGHRS and CDR2 YFSETQ. The length of the CDR3 is 14 residues. The junction had 4 bases not matched to a gene; V was cut back by 4 bases and J by 6 bases. DNA for the CDR3: TGCGCCAGCAGCCCTGGGACAGCTAATTCACCCCTCCACTTT. This sequence encodes CASSPGTANSPLHF.

The V gene is TRBV28, the J gene TRBJ1-5; D is perhaps TRBD1 (6 bases). The CDR3 runs 14 residues. Trimming stripped 2 bases from V and 6 bases from J, with 11 bases between. Per germline, CDR1 MDHEN and CDR2 SYDVKM. CDR3 in amino acids: CASSLRGAGQPQHF. For the CDR3, the DNA is TGTGCCAGCAGTTTACGGGGGGCGGGTCAGCCCCAGCATTTT.

The chain couples TRBV6-5 to TRBJ1-1; no firm D call. In germline, CDR1 is MNHEY, CDR2 SVGAGI. This CDR3 has 13 amino acids. Trimming removed 0 bases at V and 10 bases at J, with 12 bases between. CDR3 residues: CASSYSTHDLAFF. The CDR3 DNA follows: TGTGCCAGCAGTTACTCGACGCACGACTTAGCTTTCTTT.